The clone carrying this T cell receptor beta chain turned up a few times. The antigen remains unidentified. The PCR made use of 60 Vbeta and 13 Jbeta primers. Original processing methods: Later, an analysis found about 80 million unique TCR beta chains, and approximately 10 million of these were shared. Profiling relied on immunoSEQ multiplex PCR, and the TCRdb table lists in-frame clones only, not all of them. That table gives V, J and clone size, and the DNA gave D and trimming. Of tens of thousands of clones listed, around 67% are singletons. The source of the sample is a study of cytomegalovirus exposure and HLA in healthy donors. General observations from the study: In an earlier analysis, in some 500 donors, most V segments appeared productive either ~87% or ~30% of the time. Sequencing depth across donors, presence/absence analyses assumed, was roughly uniform.

Material: PBMCs. This receptor was taken from a woman between 50 and 59 years old in good health and CMV-seropositive.

CDR3 in DNA: TGCAGTGGTTACGGGAACTATGGCTACACCTTC. This encodes CSGYGNYGYTF. The rearrangement links TRBV20-1 to TRBJ1-2; D is undetermined. The CDR3 is 11 residues long. Germline V CDR1 and CDR2: DFQATT, SNEGSKA (reference sequence). The V gene lost 7 bases and the J gene lost 2 bases, with 8 bases spanning the gap.